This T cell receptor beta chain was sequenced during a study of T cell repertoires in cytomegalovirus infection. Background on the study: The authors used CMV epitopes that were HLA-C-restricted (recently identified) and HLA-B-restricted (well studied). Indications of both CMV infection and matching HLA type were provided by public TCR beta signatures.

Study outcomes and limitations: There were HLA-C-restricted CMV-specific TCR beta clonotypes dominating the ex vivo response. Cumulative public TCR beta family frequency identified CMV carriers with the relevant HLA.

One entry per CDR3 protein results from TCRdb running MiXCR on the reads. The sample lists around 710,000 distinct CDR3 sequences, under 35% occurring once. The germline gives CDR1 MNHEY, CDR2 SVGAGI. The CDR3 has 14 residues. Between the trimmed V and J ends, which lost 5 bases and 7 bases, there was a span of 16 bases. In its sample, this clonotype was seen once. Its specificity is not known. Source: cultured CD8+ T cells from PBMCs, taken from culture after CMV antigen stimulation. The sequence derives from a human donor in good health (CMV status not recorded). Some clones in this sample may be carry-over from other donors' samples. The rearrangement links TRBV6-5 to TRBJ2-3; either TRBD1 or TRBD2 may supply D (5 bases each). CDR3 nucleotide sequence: TGTGCCAGCAGTCCTTTACTAGGGGCACATACGCAGTATTTT. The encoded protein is CASSPLLGAHTQYF.